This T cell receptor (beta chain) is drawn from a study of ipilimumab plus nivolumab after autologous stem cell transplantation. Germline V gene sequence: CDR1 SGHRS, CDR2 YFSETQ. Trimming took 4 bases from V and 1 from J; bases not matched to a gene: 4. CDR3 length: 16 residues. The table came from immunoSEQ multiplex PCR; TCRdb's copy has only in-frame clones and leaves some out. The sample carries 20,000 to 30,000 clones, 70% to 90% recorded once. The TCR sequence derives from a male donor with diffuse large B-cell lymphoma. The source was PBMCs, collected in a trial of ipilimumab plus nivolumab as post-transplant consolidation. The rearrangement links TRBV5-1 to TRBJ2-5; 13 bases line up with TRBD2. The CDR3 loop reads CASSRTSGGSQETQYF. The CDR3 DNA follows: TGCGCCAGCAGCCGGACTAGCGGGGGATCCCAAGAGACCCAGTACTTC.